One sample yielded the 27 T cell receptor beta chains listed below, sequenced in a study of T cell clones after liver transplantation. Some clones are missing from TCRdb's copy, which holds only in-frame ones; the method was immunoSEQ multiplex PCR. This sample has roughly 100,000 clones, with around 83% found just once. Sequencing used CD4+ T cells from blood, obtained before liver transplant. These receptors were collected from a human donor who received a liver transplant.

This chain uses TRBV28 with TRBJ1-2; no clear D. In germline, CDR1 is MDHEN, CDR2 SYDVKM. The CDR3 extends over 11 amino acids. Deletions cut 4 bases from V and 4 bases from J, with 4 bases between. The CDR3 sequence: CASSWVYGYTF. In nucleotides, the CDR3 is TGTGCCAGCAGTTGGGTCTATGGCTACACCTTC.

The chain combines TRBV6-1 with TRBJ1-5, with 8 positions matching TRBD1. The J segment lost 5 bases and the V segment lost 4 bases, leaving 13 bases of the junction unmatched. The CDR3 is 17 residues long. In germline, CDR1 is MNHNS, CDR2 SASEGT. DNA for the CDR3: TGTGCCAGCAGTGGGATTGGTAGACAGGGGAGGGATCAGCCCCAGCATTTT. Amino acid sequence: CASSGIGRQGRDQPQHF.

The J gene is TRBJ1-5, the V gene TRBV2; D call uncertain. CDR1 SNHLY and CDR2 FYNNEI come from the germline V gene. The length of the CDR3 is 14 residues. Trimming left V 3 bases short and J 5 bases short, with 11 bases between. CDR3 sequence (DNA): TGTGCCAGCAGTGACACGGGCAGATATCAGCCCCAGCATTTT. Its translation: CASSDTGRYQPQHF.

The J gene is TRBJ1-3, the V gene TRBV6-6, with D unresolved. V was cut by 4 bases and J by 2 bases, with 9 bases left in between. CDR1 is MNHNY and CDR2 is SVGAGI in the germline V gene (reference sequence). This CDR3 comprises 14 residues. CDR3 nucleotide sequence: TGTGCCAGCAGTTTTGAAGGGCCTGGAAACACCATATATTTT. Its protein product is CASSFEGPGNTIYF.

V and J are TRBV5-1 and TRBJ2-7; TRBD1 aligns across 8 bases. Per germline, CDR1 SGHRS and CDR2 YFSETQ. The CDR3 is 13 amino acids. Trimming took 2 bases from V and 4 from J; bases not matched to a gene: 2. Written as DNA, the CDR3 is TGCGCCAGCAGCTTTACAGGGGGATACGAGCAGTACTTC. Translating gives CASSFTGGYEQYF. The full variable domain, with the rest looked up from reference TRBV5-1 and TRBJ2-7, is KAGVTQTPRYLIKTRGQQVTLSCSPISGHRSVSWYQQTPGQGLQFLFEYFSETQRNKGNFPGRFSGRQFSNSRSEMNVSTLELGDSALYLCASSFTGGYEQYFGPGTRLTVT.

Only a few counts were recorded for this clone. The chain joins TRBV6-5 to TRBJ1-6, with D unclear. CDR3 size: 13 residues. Trimming shortened V by 0 bases and J by 10 bases, and 7 bases separated the two germline ends. Looked up from germline, CDR1 is MNHEY and CDR2 is SVGAGI. CDR3 coding DNA: TGTGCCAGCAGTTACTCGAAGTGGTCACCCCTCCACTTT. Its protein product is CASSYSKWSPLHF.

About this clone: The limits of the CDR3 on the DNA are not certain, so only TCRdb's listed CDR3 is given. This sequence joins TRBV27 and TRBJ1-5; the DNA was not compared with TRBD1, the D call given in the table. The CDR3 totals 16 residues, both ends included. Germline assignment: CDR1 MNHEY and CDR2 SMNVEV (reference sequence). The CDR3 loop reads CASSFLAGIINQPQHF.

The chain recombines TRBV6-6 with TRBJ2-3, with 10 bases lining up with TRBD2. V lost 6 bases to trimming and J lost 0 bases; unmatched junction nucleotides: 3. CDR1 is MNHNY, CDR2 SVGAGI, per germline (reference sequence). This CDR3 has 15 residues. The CDR3 region is CASRWTSGSTDTQYF. The CDR3 DNA reads TGTGCCAGCAGGTGGACTAGCGGTAGCACAGATACGCAGTATTTT.

This clone appeared a single time. The chain couples TRBV5-1 to TRBJ1-3; D possibly corresponds to TRBD1 (6 bases). The V end lost 4 bases, the J end lost 8 bases, and 19 bases lay between the germline ends. Germline assignment: CDR1 SGHRS and CDR2 YFSETQ. The CDR3 extends over 15 amino acids. The CDR3 sequence is CASSSRPLPGDTIYF. CDR3 nucleotide sequence: TGCGCCAGCAGCAGCCGACCGCTACCAGGGGACACCATATATTTT.

The gene calls are TRBV9 and TRBJ1-1; the D is unclear. Germline-derived CDR1 and CDR2 are SGDLS and YYNGEE. V was clipped by 5 bases and J by 7 bases, with 12 bases between them. The CDR3 extends over 12 amino acids. The DNA of the CDR3 is TGTGCCAGCAGGGCCCCCAACGGTGAAGCTTTCTTT. It yields the protein CASRAPNGEAFF. The full variable domain, completed using reference TRBV9 and TRBJ1-1, is DSGVTQTPKHLITATGQRVTLRCSPRSGDLSVYWYQQSLDQGLQFLIQYYNGEERAKGNILERFSAQQFPDLHSELNLSSLELGDSALYFCASRAPNGEAFFGQGTRLTVV.

This chain connects TRBV7-9 to TRBJ1-4, with D possibly TRBD1 on 5 matching bases. Germline assignment: CDR1 SEHNR and CDR2 FQNEAQ (reference sequence). The ends were cut back, 6 bases at V and 8 bases at J, with 16 bases in the middle. The CDR3 totals 14 residues. As DNA, the CDR3 is TGTGCCAGCAGTAATTTAGGGGCAAGGGAAAAACTGTTTTTT. Translation: CASSNLGAREKLFF.

The rearrangement uses TRBV7-3 and TRBJ1-1; 8 positions match TRBD1. V shed 5 bases and J 0 bases; nucleotides not matched to a gene: 5. This CDR3 region has 15 residues. Germline V gives CDR1 SGHTA, CDR2 FQGTGA. The CDR3 spells CASSLTGGMNTEAFF. The CDR3 nucleotides are TGTGCCAGCAGCCTTACAGGGGGAATGAACACTGAAGCTTTCTTT.

The V gene is TRBV9, the J gene TRBJ2-7, with D possibly matching TRBD2 (6 bases). The V end was cut by 0 bases, the J end by 0 bases, with 10 bases between. This CDR3 spans 15 amino acids. The germline V gene has CDR1 SGDLS and CDR2 YYNGEE. This chain's CDR3 is CASSVAIGSSYEQYF. The CDR3 DNA reads as TGTGCCAGCAGCGTAGCTATCGGGAGCTCCTACGAGCAGTACTTC.

The chain carries TRBV5-1 and TRBJ1-4, with D possibly matching TRBD1 (6 bases). The V gene's germline CDR1 is SGHRS and CDR2 YFSETQ. The CDR3 runs 14 residues. Trimming removed 4 bases from V and 4 bases from J, with 11 bases in between. The CDR3 reads CASSQGGGNEKLFF. The CDR3 nucleotides are TGCGCCAGCAGCCAAGGGGGAGGTAATGAAAAACTGTTTTTT.

This sequence joins TRBV4-2 and TRBJ2-5, with D perhaps TRBD1 (6 bases). Germline V gives CDR1 LGHNA, CDR2 YNFKEQ. The CDR3 sequence is 13 residues long. Trimming left V 1 base short and J 5 bases short, with 8 bases between. The CDR3 DNA is TGTGCCAGCAGCCAAGCCACAGGGGAGACCCAGTACTTC. Translating gives CASSQATGETQYF.

J is TRBJ1-1 and V is TRBV9, with D possibly being TRBD1 (5 bases). The CDR3 has 15 residues. With 3 bases removed from V and 0 bases from J, the gap between germline ends came to 12 bases. CDR1 and CDR2 from the germline V gene are SGDLS and YYNGEE. The CDR3 reads CASSARGTVNTEAFF. CDR3 sequence (DNA): TGTGCCAGCAGCGCGCGCGGGACGGTGAACACTGAAGCTTTCTTT.

This rearrangement joins TRBV15 to TRBJ1-6; D ambiguous. The CDR3 has 16 residues. Per the germline V gene, CDR1 is LNHNV and CDR2 is YYDKDF (reference sequence). Trimming pared 4 bases from V and 3 bases from J, leaving 13 bases between. CDR3 sequence: CATSKVLTDYNSPLHF. As DNA, the CDR3 is TGTGCCACCAGCAAGGTCCTAACAGACTATAATTCACCCCTCCACTTT. The full variable domain, with the rest looked up from reference TRBV15 and TRBJ1-6, is DAMVIQNPRYQVTQFGKPVTLSCSQTLNHNVMYWYQQKSSQAPKLLFHYYDKDFNNEADTPDNFQSRRPNTSFCFLDIRSPGLGDTAMYLCATSKVLTDYNSPLHFGNGTRLTVT.

The rearrangement joins TRBV4-3 to TRBJ1-1, with D maybe TRBD1 (6 bases). This CDR3 is built from 16 residues. In germline, CDR1 is LGHNA, CDR2 YSLEER. The V gene lost 0 bases and the J gene lost 7 bases, with 18 bases spanning the gap. CDR3 sequence: CASSQDEGGGVGEAFF. In nucleotides, the CDR3 is TGCGCCAGCAGCCAAGATGAGGGGGGAGGGGTCGGTGAAGCTTTCTTT.

The gene calls are TRBV5-1 and TRBJ2-6; D could derive from TRBD1 or TRBD2 (5 bases each). The CDR3 consists of 16 residues. Germline V CDR1 and CDR2: SGHRS, YFSETQ. The ends were cut back, 8 bases at V and 0 bases at J, with 15 bases in the middle. The CDR3 spells CASWTGTASGANVLTF. CDR3 coding DNA: TGCGCCAGTTGGACCGGGACCGCCTCTGGGGCCAACGTCCTGACTTTC.

V usage is TRBV18 and J usage is TRBJ2-3; 8 nucleotides agree with TRBD1. Germline CDR1 is KGHSH and CDR2 is LQKENI. The CDR3 is 15 amino acids. Trimming cost V 4 bases and J 1 base; bases outside gene matches: 4. This CDR3 reads CASSLGQGRTDTQYF. CDR3 sequence (DNA): TGTGCCAGCTCACTAGGACAGGGACGCACAGATACGCAGTATTTT.

This chain joins TRBV19 and TRBJ2-5; D tentatively reads TRBD1 or TRBD2 (6 bases each). The DNA matches TRBJ2-7 better at its end, which makes the J call doubtful. CDR1 is LNHDA and CDR2 is SQIVND in the germline V gene (reference sequence). The CDR3 has 13 amino acids. CDR3 nucleotides: TGTGCCAGTAGTATTGGAGGGGGGTACGAGCAGTACTTC. Translated, it gives CASSIGGGYEQYF.

This clone was seen a few times. V is TRBV28 and J is TRBJ1-1; D is undetermined. V lost 9 bases, J lost 7 bases, and 9 bases lay in between. The CDR3 sequence is 10 residues long. CDR1 is MDHEN and CDR2 is SYDVKM in the germline V gene. The CDR3 loop reads CASLKNEAFF. CDR3 DNA sequence: TGTGCCAGTTTGAAAAATGAAGCTTTCTTT.

CDR3 coding DNA: TGCGCCAGCAGCCAAGCTTTAGGGGGACCCCTCCACTTT. This translates into CASSQALGGPLHF. The chain uses TRBV4-3 and TRBJ1-6; a weak D match, TRBD1 (6 bases). This CDR3 spans 13 amino acids. Germline values: CDR1 LGHNA, CDR2 YSLEER. The V and J ends lost 1 base and 12 bases respectively, with 10 bases between them.

This chain connects TRBV6-6 to TRBJ1-3; 7 bases are shared with TRBD1. Germline values: CDR1 MNHNY, CDR2 SVGAGI (reference sequence). There are 14 residues in the CDR3. With 6 bases clipped from V and 4 bases from J, the junction kept 6 bases outside the gene matches. CDR3 sequence: CASSQTGVGNTIYF. The CDR3 DNA sequence: TGTGCCAGCAGCCAAACAGGGGTCGGAAACACCATATATTTT.

The V and J genes are TRBV28 and TRBJ2-1; D is unclear. The germline CDR1 and CDR2 sequences are MDHEN and SYDVKM. V lost 5 bases and J 4 bases, leaving 12 bases between the germline ends. The CDR3 totals 14 residues. The CDR3 here is CASSPIGSYNEQFF. The CDR3 DNA sequence: TGTGCCAGCAGTCCGATCGGGTCATACAATGAGCAGTTCTTC.

V usage is TRBV6-5 and J usage is TRBJ2-1, with TRBD1 as a possible D gene (6 bases). CDR1 MNHEY and CDR2 SVGAGI come from the germline V gene. V gave up 6 bases and J gave up 3 bases, with 9 bases separating them. This CDR3 is built from 13 residues. As DNA, the CDR3 is TGTGCCAGCAGCCCCAGGGGCTACAATGAGCAGTTCTTC. Its translation: CASSPRGYNEQFF.

This clone has only a few counts. This chain uses TRBV7-2 with TRBJ2-1, with 7 bases fitting TRBD2. Losses at the gene ends were 1 base for V and 4 bases for J; bases not matched to a gene: 7. This CDR3 comprises 16 residues. Germline loops: CDR1 SGHTA, CDR2 FQGNSA. For the CDR3, the DNA is TGTGCCAGCAGCTTAGAGTCCAGCGGGGCTTACAATGAGCAGTTCTTC. Protein sequence: CASSLESSGAYNEQFF.